This entry concerns a single T cell receptor (beta chain). The antigen is unknown. The sample is drawn from a study of cytomegalovirus exposure and HLA in healthy donors. Notes on the study in general: In a later analysis, around 18,000 TCR beta sequences were associated with HLA alleles at 0.05 false discovery rate.

The trim removed 1 base at V and 9 bases at J, leaving 6 bases unmatched. The CDR3 has 14 residues. Germline V gene data show CDR1 as MNHEY and CDR2 as SMNVEV (reference sequence). PCR was performed using 60 Vbeta and 13 Jbeta primers. The method was immunoSEQ multiplex PCR; TCRdb's version includes in-frame clones alone and lacks a portion of them. The repertoire holds under 150,000 clones, approximately 80% seen once, with 3.5% to 5% in the top ten. The chain has TRBV27 and TRBJ2-1, with 7 bases fitting TRBD1. The TCR comes from a man aged 35 to 55 in good health and CMV-seropositive. The sequencing sample was made of PBMCs. The CDR3 DNA is TGTGCCAGCAGTTTATGGGTAGGGGGCGTTGAGCAGTTCTTC. Encoded protein: CASSLWVGGVEQFF.